The 13 T cell receptor beta chains listed next were all sequenced from one sample in a study of cytomegalovirus exposure and HLA in healthy donors. The PCR used 60 Vbeta and 13 Jbeta primers. Some clones are missing from TCRdb's copy, which holds only in-frame ones; the method was immunoSEQ multiplex PCR. The sample yields about 140,000 clones, approximately 71% seen once. The sample was PBMCs. The receptors were sampled from a man aged 40-55 years in good health and CMV-seronegative.

The chain couples TRBV6-5 to TRBJ2-5; tentatively, D is TRBD2 (7 bases). The J call is uncertain, as TRBJ2-7 better fits the DNA end. There are 14 residues in the CDR3. Looked up from germline, CDR1 is MNHEY and CDR2 is SVGAGI. The CDR3 loop reads CASSHRGAGNEQYF. CDR3 coding DNA: TGTGCCAGCAGTCACCGGGGGGCGGGTAACGAGCAGTACTTC.

V and J are TRBV28 and TRBJ1-1; 8 bases are a match to TRBD1. This CDR3 is built from 14 residues. CDR1 and CDR2 (germline): MDHEN, SYDVKM. The V and J ends lost 6 bases and 5 bases, in that order; junction bases with no gene match: 8. DNA of the CDR3: TGTGCCAGCAGGATGACAGGGGATTGGACTGAAGCTTTCTTT. Translating gives CASRMTGDWTEAFF.

Comment on this clone: The same CDR3 arises from other DNA sequences in this sample as well. The rearrangement links TRBV5-6 to TRBJ1-2, with TRBD1 matching 7 bases. CDR1 is SGHDT and CDR2 is YYEEEE in the germline V gene. This CDR3 is 13 amino acids long. The V gene end was trimmed by 4 bases and the J gene end by 3 bases; junction bases not matched to a gene: 3. This chain's CDR3 is CASSPDRDYGYTF. The CDR3 DNA reads as TGTGCCAGCAGCCCCGACAGGGACTATGGCTACACCTTC.

This chain connects TRBV19 to TRBJ2-6, with 8 bases fitting TRBD2. Germline V CDR1 and CDR2: LNHDA, SQIVND (reference sequence). The CDR3 has 20 residues. J lost 0 bases, V lost 6 bases, and 16 bases had no gene match. CDR3 in DNA: TGTGCCAGTAGCGGGGGGGGGAGAAACGATATCGACTCTGGGGCCAACGTCCTGACTTTC. It codes for CASSGGGRNDIDSGANVLTF.

The rearrangement uses TRBV6-5 and TRBJ2-7; D not certain. There are 16 residues in the CDR3. The germline V and J ends were trimmed by 0 bases and 4 bases, with 16 bases remaining between them. Per the germline V gene, CDR1 is MNHEY and CDR2 is SVGAGI. CDR3 sequence (DNA): TGTGCCAGCAGTTACTCGAGTATTCGGCAGACTTACGAGCAGTACTTC. Protein product: CASSYSSIRQTYEQYF.

The J gene is TRBJ2-2, the V gene TRBV7-9; TRBD1 might be the D (5 bases). Germline assignment: CDR1 SEHNR and CDR2 FQNEAQ (reference sequence). The ends were cut back, 4 bases at V and 2 bases at J, with 11 bases in the middle. This CDR3 comprises 15 residues. The CDR3 loop is CASSWGRTNTGELFF. Written as DNA, the CDR3 is TGTGCCAGCAGCTGGGGCAGGACAAACACCGGGGAGCTGTTTTTT.

The V gene is TRBV5-1, the J gene TRBJ2-3, with TRBD2 identical over 8 bases. The trim removed 0 bases at V and 0 bases at J, leaving 6 bases unmatched. Germline assignment: CDR1 SGHRS and CDR2 YFSETQ. CDR3 length: 17 residues. CDR3 in amino acids: CASSLGRGDLSTDTQYF. DNA of the CDR3: TGCGCCAGCAGCTTGGGGCGGGGGGACCTAAGCACAGATACGCAGTATTTT.

The V gene is TRBV2, the J gene TRBJ1-3; tentatively, D is TRBD1 (5 bases). V lost 11 bases and J lost 0, with 14 bases in between. The CDR3 spans 14 residues. CDR1 and CDR2 from the germline V gene are SNHLY and FYNNEI. The CDR3 loop reads CAGQQDNSGNTIYF. DNA of the CDR3: TGTGCCGGTCAACAGGACAACTCTGGAAACACCATATATTTT.

The chain links TRBV5-1 to TRBJ2-5; 8 bases agree with TRBD1. The DNA end favors TRBJ2-7, so the J call may be wrong. The germline V gene has CDR1 SGHRS and CDR2 YFSETQ. The CDR3 sequence is 14 residues long. The CDR3 DNA reads TGCGCCAGCAGCCACGGACAGGGAGCCTACGAGCAGTACTTC. The encoded protein is CASSHGQGAYEQYF.

The V call is TRBV18, the J call TRBJ2-6; 13 bases align to TRBD2. The CDR3 is 18 residues long. The germline gives CDR1 KGHSH, CDR2 LQKENI. Germline trimming cut 3 bases from V and 2 bases from J; bases unmatched to any gene: 4. The CDR3 here is CASSPLTSGGAGANVLTF. CDR3 in DNA: TGTGCCAGCTCACCGCTAACTAGCGGGGGGGCTGGGGCCAACGTCCTGACTTTC.

This clone showed up just a few times. The V call is TRBV14, the J call TRBJ1-2; 7 bases are a match to TRBD1. There are 15 residues in the CDR3. The trim removed 0 bases at V and 4 bases at J, leaving 5 bases unmatched. Germline V gene lookup returns CDR1 SGHDN and CDR2 FVKESK. The DNA of the CDR3 is TGTGCCAGCAGCCAAGATCCGGACAGGCCCTATGGCTACACCTTC. Residues: CASSQDPDRPYGYTF.

This sequence joins TRBV9 and TRBJ1-6, with D tentatively TRBD1 (6 bases). The CDR3 runs to 16 residues. Germline CDR1 and CDR2: SGDLS and YYNGEE. V lost 2 bases to trimming and J lost 0 bases, with 9 bases between them. In nucleotides, the CDR3 is TGTGCCAGCAGCGTGGACAGCCGCTCCTATAATTCACCCCTCCACTTT. As protein: CASSVDSRSYNSPLHF.

This clone was counted a few times. The chain combines TRBV4-2 with TRBJ1-2, with no clear D. This CDR3 comprises 13 residues. With 1 base removed from V and 6 bases from J, the gap between germline ends came to 9 bases. Germline CDR1 LGHNA, CDR2 YNFKEQ. In DNA, the CDR3 is TGTGCCAGCAGCCAAGGGTACCTAGATGGCTACACCTTC. It is translated as CASSQGYLDGYTF.